One and the same sample provided the 10 T cell receptor beta chains below, sequenced in a study of T cells in Graves' hyperthyroidism and ophthalmopathy. Template material for amplifying TCR beta CDR3 regions consisted of RNA transcripts. HTBI primers drove first-round RT-PCR of the TCR CDR3. TCRdb reanalysed the multiplex PCR reads using MiXCR and keeps one entry per CDR3 protein. The data contain nearly 750,000 distinct CDR3 sequences, roughly a third of them singletons. Material for sequencing was blood. These receptor sequences come from a woman aged 40-49 years with Graves' hyperthyroidism.

V usage is TRBV6-1 and J usage is TRBJ1-2; D is unresolved. V was pared by 1 base and J by 4 bases, with 13 bases between. Germline CDR1 reads MNHNS; CDR2 reads SASEGT. The CDR3 runs 15 residues. The DNA for the CDR3 is TGTGCCAGCAGTGAAGGCAGAATCGGCGTCTATGGCTACACCTTC. This sequence encodes CASSEGRIGVYGYTF.

This chain connects TRBV14 to TRBJ1-4, with D possibly being TRBD1 (5 bases). The CDR3 is made up of 16 amino acids. Per germline, CDR1 SGHDN and CDR2 FVKESK. Trimming stripped 4 bases from V and 7 bases from J, with 19 bases between. CDR3 amino acids: CASSLRVIRGAEKLFF. CDR3 nucleotides: TGTGCCAGCAGCCTCAGGGTTATCCGGGGTGCTGAAAAACTGTTTTTT. The complete variable domain, with remaining parts taken from reference TRBV14 and TRBJ1-4, reads EAGVTQFPSHSVIEKGQTVTLRCDPISGHDNLYWYRRVMGKEIKFLLHFVKESKQDESGMPNNRFLAERTGGTYSTLKVQPAELEDSGVYFCASSLRVIRGAEKLFFGSGTQLSVL.

The genes are TRBV12-3 or TRBV12-4 and TRBJ2-7; 7 nucleotides agree with TRBD1. The CDR3 contains 14 residues. Losses at the gene ends were 4 bases for V and 0 bases for J; bases not matched to a gene: 3. Here the CDR3 reads CASSYRGLSYEQYF. For the CDR3, the DNA is TGTGCCAGCAGTTACAGGGGCCTCTCCTACGAGCAGTACTTC.

This clonotype was recorded many times. This chain uses TRBV2 with TRBJ2-2; D might be TRBD1 (5 bases). Germline V gene data show CDR1 as SNHLY and CDR2 as FYNNEI. V was shortened by 8 bases and J by 4 bases, with 14 bases between the two germline ends. The CDR3 has 14 residues. As DNA, the CDR3 is TGTGCCAGCGGGCAGGGTCGACTCACCGGGGAGCTGTTTTTT. Amino acid sequence: CASGQGRLTGELFF.

J is TRBJ2-7 and V is TRBV10-3; no definite D call. Trimming took 6 bases from V and 0 from J, leaving 21 bases between them. Germline CDR1 is ENHRY and CDR2 is SYGVKD. This CDR3 has 17 residues. CDR3 in DNA: TGTGCCATCAGCCCCATCGGACGGGTTCCTAGCTCCTACGAGCAGTACTTC. It yields the protein CAISPIGRVPSSYEQYF.

This clonotype was seen many times. This chain links TRBV9 with TRBJ2-7, with D tentatively TRBD1 (6 bases). V lost 4 bases to trimming and J lost 5 bases, with 13 bases between them. This CDR3 has 13 amino acids. Germline V gene lookup returns CDR1 SGDLS and CDR2 YYNGEE. The CDR3 loop reads CASSTNREDEQYF. The CDR3 bases are TGTGCCAGCAGCACCAACAGGGAAGACGAGCAGTACTTC.

This clonotype was detected many times. V is TRBV29-1 and J is TRBJ1-2; 8 positions match TRBD1. With V trimmed by 6 bases and J by 7 bases, 10 bases remained unmatched. Germline CDR1 is SQVTM and CDR2 is ANQGSEA. The CDR3 extends over 13 amino acids. In DNA, the CDR3 is TGCAGCGTCGAAAGGACAGGGAGCCGTGGCTACACCTTC. It specifies CSVERTGSRGYTF.

At least ten counts were recorded for this clonotype. The chain employs TRBV7-2 and TRBJ1-1, with unresolved D. Trimming shortened V by 2 bases and J by 0 bases, and 1 base separated the two germline ends. This CDR3 has 12 residues. Germline V CDR1 and CDR2: SGHTA, FQGNSA. CDR3 loop: CASSLMNTEAFF. The DNA for the CDR3 is TGTGCCAGCAGCTTAATGAACACTGAAGCTTTCTTT. Full variable domain (remainder filled in from reference TRBV7-2 and TRBJ1-1): GAGVSQSPSNKVTEKGKDVELRCDPISGHTALYWYRQSLGQGLEFLIYFQGNSAPDKSGLPSDRFSAERTGGSVSTLTIQRTQQEDSAVYLCASSLMNTEAFFGQGTRLTVV.

This clonotype has ten or more counts. The V gene is TRBV2, the J gene TRBJ1-2; weak D call: TRBD1 (5 bases). With 2 bases removed from V and 7 bases from J, the gap between germline ends came to 14 bases. CDR3 size: 14 residues. Germline CDR1 SNHLY, CDR2 FYNNEI. CDR3 bases: TGTGCCAGCAGTGAACTCCAGGGAGTGGGTGGCTACACCTTC. Encoded protein: CASSELQGVGGYTF.

This clonotype was observed at least ten times. The chain couples TRBV15 to TRBJ2-5; D not certain. CDR1 is LNHNV, CDR2 YYDKDF, per germline (reference sequence). V shed 3 bases and J shed 2 bases, with 13 bases lying between them. The CDR3 loop spans 15 amino acids. CDR3 in DNA: TGTGCCACCAGCAGCTCAAGACTTCTACAAGAGACCCAGTACTTC. Translated, it gives CATSSSRLLQETQYF.